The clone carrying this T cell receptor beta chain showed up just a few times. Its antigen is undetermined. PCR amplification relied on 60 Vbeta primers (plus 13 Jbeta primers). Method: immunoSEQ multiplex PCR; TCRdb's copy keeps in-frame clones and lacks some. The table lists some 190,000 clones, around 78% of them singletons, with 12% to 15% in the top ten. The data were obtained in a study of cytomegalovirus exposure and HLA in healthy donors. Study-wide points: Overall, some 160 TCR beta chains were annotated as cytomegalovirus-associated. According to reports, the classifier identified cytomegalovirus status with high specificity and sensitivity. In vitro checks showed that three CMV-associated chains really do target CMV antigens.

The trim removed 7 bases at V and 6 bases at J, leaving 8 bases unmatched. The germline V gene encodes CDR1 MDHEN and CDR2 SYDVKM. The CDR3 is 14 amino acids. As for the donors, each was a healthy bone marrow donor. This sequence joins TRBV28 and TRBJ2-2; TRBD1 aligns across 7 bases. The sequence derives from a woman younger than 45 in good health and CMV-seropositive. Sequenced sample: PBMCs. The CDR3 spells CASNQGDNPGELFF. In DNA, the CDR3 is TGTGCCAGCAACCAGGGGGATAACCCCGGGGAGCTGTTTTTT.